Described below is a single T cell receptor (beta chain) sequence and its context. The data were obtained in a study of Ad26.COV2.S vaccination and SARS-CoV-2 variants. For the study at large: Donor participated within the Ad26.COV2.S arm of the COV1001 trial.

This table comes from immunoSEQ multiplex PCR, and its TCRdb copy is limited to in-frame clones, with some not included. The sample holds 430,000 or so clones, 80% to 95% seen once. The CDR3 totals 11 residues. The germline V gene encodes CDR1 MGHRA and CDR2 YSYEKL. Trimming took 4 bases from V and 7 from J, leaving 8 bases between them. Treatment reported: about 20 received Ad26.COV2.S at low or high dose, single or two shots; several received placebo; per-sample allocation not given. Day 63 following the first vaccine or placebo injection was when the samples were taken. In Boston, an adult donor aged 18-55 years took part.

The source is a person between 18 and 59 years old who received the Ad26.COV2.S COVID-19 vaccine or a placebo. V gene TRBV4-1 combines with J gene TRBJ2-7; D is undetermined. The specimen comprised peripheral blood, sampled in a trial of Ad26.COV2.S vaccine versus placebo. DNA for the CDR3: TGCGCCAGCAGCCCCCTAGGGGAGCAGTACTTC. It encodes CASSPLGEQYF.